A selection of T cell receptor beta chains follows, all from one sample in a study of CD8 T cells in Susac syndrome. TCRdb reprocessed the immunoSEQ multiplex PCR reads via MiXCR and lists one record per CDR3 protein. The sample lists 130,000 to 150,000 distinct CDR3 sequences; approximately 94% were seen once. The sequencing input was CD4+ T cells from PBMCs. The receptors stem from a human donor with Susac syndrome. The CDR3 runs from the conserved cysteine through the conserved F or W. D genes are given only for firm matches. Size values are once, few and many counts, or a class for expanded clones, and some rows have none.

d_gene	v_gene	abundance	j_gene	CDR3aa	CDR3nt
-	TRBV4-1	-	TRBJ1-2	CASSYNTGTPRYGYTF	TGCGCCAGCAGCTATAACACTGGGACACCCCGATATGGCTACACCTTC
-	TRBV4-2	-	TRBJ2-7	CASSQEVSSVSTYEQYF	TGTGCCAGCAGCCAGGAGGTATCTAGCGTTTCGACCTACGAGCAGTACTTC
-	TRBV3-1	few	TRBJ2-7	CASSQVAYEQYF	TGTGCCAGCAGCCAGGTAGCCTACGAGCAGTACTTC
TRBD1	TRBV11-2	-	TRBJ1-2	CASSPTGTGFGYTF	TGTGCCAGCAGCCCGACCGGGACAGGGTTTGGCTACACCTTC
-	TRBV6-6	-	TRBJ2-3	CASSYSDLYTDTQYF	TGTGCCAGCAGTTACTCGGACTTATACACAGATACGCAGTATTTT
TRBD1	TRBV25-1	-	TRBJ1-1	CASSDHRGLTEAFF	TGTGCCAGCAGTGACCACAGGGGTTTGACTGAAGCTTTCTTT
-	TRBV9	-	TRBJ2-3	CASSPRGGVSTDTQYF	TGTGCCAGCAGCCCCCGAGGAGGAGTGAGCACAGATACGCAGTATTTT
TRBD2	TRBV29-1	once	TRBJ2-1	CSVGGRMSNEQFF	TGCAGCGTTGGCGGGAGGATGAGCAATGAGCAGTTCTTC
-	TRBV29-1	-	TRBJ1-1	CSVLHTNTEAFF	TGCAGCGTTCTCCACACAAACACTGAAGCTTTCTTT
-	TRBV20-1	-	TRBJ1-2	CSARDSANYGYTF	TGCAGTGCTAGAGATTCCGCAAACTATGGCTACACCTTC
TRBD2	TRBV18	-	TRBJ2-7	CASSGSGGSYEQYF	TGTGCCAGCTCAGGGTCGGGGGGGTCCTACGAGCAGTACTTC
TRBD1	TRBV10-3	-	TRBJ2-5	CAISNPGQGAGETQYF	TGTGCCATCAGTAACCCGGGACAGGGGGCCGGGGAGACCCAGTACTTC
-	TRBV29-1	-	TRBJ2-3	CSVAGETGGATQYF	TGCAGCGTTGCTGGGGAGACTGGGGGTGCTACGCAGTATTTT
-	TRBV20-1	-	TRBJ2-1	CSARGLVWSNEQFF	TGCAGTGCTAGGGGGTTAGTGTGGAGTAATGAGCAGTTCTTC
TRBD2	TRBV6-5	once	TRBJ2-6	CASKAGHSGANVLTF	TGTGCCAGCAAAGCGGGGCACTCTGGGGCCAACGTCCTGACTTTC
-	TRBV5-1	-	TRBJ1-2	CASSRTEAANYGYTF	TGCGCCAGCAGTCGTACAGAAGCCGCAAACTATGGCTACACCTTC
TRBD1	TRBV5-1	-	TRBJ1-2	CASSLTGTGGDDYGYTF	TGCGCCAGCAGCTTAACCGGGACAGGGGGAGATGACTATGGCTACACCTTC
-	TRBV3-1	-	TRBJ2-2	CASSQGTYTGELFF	TGTGCCAGCAGCCAGGGGACTTACACCGGGGAGCTGTTTTTT
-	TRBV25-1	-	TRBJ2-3	CASSEGANTQYF	TGTGCCAGCAGTGAAGGGGCGAATACGCAGTATTTT
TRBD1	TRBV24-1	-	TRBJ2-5	CATSDSGQGKETQYF	TGTGCCACCAGTGATTCCGGACAGGGAAAAGAGACCCAGTACTTC
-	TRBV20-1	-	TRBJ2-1	CSASIGVPAMDEQFF	TGCAGTGCTAGTATCGGCGTCCCCGCTATGGATGAGCAGTTCTTC
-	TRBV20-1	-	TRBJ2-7	CSARSGGLYEQYF	TGCAGTGCTAGATCCGGGGGTCTTTACGAGCAGTACTTC
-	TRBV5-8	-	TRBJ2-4	CASSLGGLGNIQYF	TGTGCCAGCAGCTTGGGGGGGCTTGGAAACATTCAGTACTTC
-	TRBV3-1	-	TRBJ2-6	CASSRLGGANVLTF	TGTGCCAGCAGCCGGTTGGGTGGGGCCAACGTCCTGACTTTC
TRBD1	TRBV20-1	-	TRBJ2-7	CSASFPGQGFHEQYF	TGCAGTGCTAGCTTTCCGGGACAGGGTTTCCACGAGCAGTACTTC
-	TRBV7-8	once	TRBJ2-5	CASSPLLGVPQETQYF	TGTGCCAGCAGCCCCTTACTAGGAGTCCCTCAAGAGACCCAGTACTTC
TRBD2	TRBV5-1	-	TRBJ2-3	CASSLVGGSTDTQYF	TGCGCCAGCAGCTTGGTCGGGGGGAGCACAGATACGCAGTATTTT
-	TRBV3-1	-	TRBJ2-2	CASSHNLPTGELFF	TGTGCCAGCAGCCATAACCTGCCCACCGGGGAGCTGTTTTTT
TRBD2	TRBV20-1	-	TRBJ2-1	CSATLSGRGHEQFF	TGCAGTGCTACGTTAAGCGGGAGGGGGCATGAGCAGTTCTTC
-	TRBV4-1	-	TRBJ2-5	CASSQLTGPTRETQYF	TGCGCCAGCAGCCAACTCACCGGGCCGACGAGGGAGACCCAGTACTTC
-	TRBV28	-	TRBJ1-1	CASSSTLYPGEAFF	TGTGCCAGCAGTTCAACCTTATACCCAGGGGAAGCTTTCTTT
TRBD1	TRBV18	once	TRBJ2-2	CASSPRQGTGELFF	TGTGCCAGCTCACCGCGACAGGGAACCGGGGAGCTGTTTTTT
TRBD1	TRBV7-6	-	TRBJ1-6	CASSSSGQGSSPLHF	TGTGCCAGCAGCTCCTCGGGACAGGGGTCCTCACCCCTCCACTTT
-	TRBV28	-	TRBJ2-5	CASSLVLRERETQYF	TGTGCCAGCAGTTTGGTTTTGAGGGAGCGCGAGACCCAGTACTTC
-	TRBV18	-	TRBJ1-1	CASSPGWGVNTEAFF	TGTGCCAGCTCACCGGGTTGGGGTGTGAACACTGAAGCTTTCTTT
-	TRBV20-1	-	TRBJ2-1	CSARDFPNNEQFF	TGCAGTGCTAGAGATTTTCCAAACAATGAGCAGTTCTTC
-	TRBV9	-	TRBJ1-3	CASSAEIDPRRGNTIYF	TGTGCCAGCAGCGCCGAGATAGACCCCCGGAGGGGAAACACCATATATTTT
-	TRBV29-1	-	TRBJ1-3	CSVDLGGSGNTIYF	TGCAGCGTTGACTTGGGAGGCTCTGGAAACACCATATATTTT
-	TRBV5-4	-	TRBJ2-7	CASSDRWGRSYEQYF	TGTGCCAGCAGCGATCGGTGGGGGCGGTCCTACGAGCAGTACTTC
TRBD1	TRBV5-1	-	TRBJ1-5	CASSLEGQDNQPQHF	TGCGCCAGCAGCTTGGAGGGACAGGACAATCAGCCCCAGCATTTT
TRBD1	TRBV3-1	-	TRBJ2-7	CASSRRDSSYEQYF	TGTGCCAGCAGCCGCCGGGACAGTTCCTACGAGCAGTACTTC
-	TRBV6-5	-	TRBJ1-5	CASNEGPGWPQHF	TGTGCCAGCAACGAAGGCCCTGGGTGGCCCCAGCATTTT
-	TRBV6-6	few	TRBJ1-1	CASSYSGREAFF	TGTGCCAGCAGTTACTCGGGGAGAGAAGCTTTCTTT
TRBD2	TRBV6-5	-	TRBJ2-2	CASSYSPSGVGELFF	TGTGCCAGCAGTTACTCGCCTAGCGGGGTGGGGGAGCTGTTTTTT
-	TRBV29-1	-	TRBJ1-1	CSVGPGQVTEAFF	TGCAGCGTGGGACCGGGCCAGGTCACTGAAGCTTTCTTT
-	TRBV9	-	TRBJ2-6	CASSPPWANVLTF	TGTGCCAGCAGCCCCCCCTGGGCCAACGTCCTGACTTTC
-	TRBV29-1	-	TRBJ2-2	CSVDRGGGTGELFF	TGCAGCGTTGACAGGGGGGGCGGCACCGGGGAGCTGTTTTTT
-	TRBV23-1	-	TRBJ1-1	CASSLGETEAFF	TGCGCCAGCAGTCTCGGAGAGACTGAAGCTTTCTTT
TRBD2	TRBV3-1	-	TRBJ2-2	CASSQASGGNTGELFF	TGTGCCAGCAGTCAAGCTAGCGGGGGGAACACCGGGGAGCTGTTTTTT
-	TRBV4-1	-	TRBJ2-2	CASSQLPGANTGELFF	TGCGCCAGCAGCCAACTTCCGGGGGCGAACACCGGGGAGCTGTTTTTT